The TCR beta chain under discussion was sequenced for a study of blood T cell repertoires in COVID-19. Study background: COVID-19 samples from acute and convalescent phases originated in the United States, Italy and Spain. T cells, B-cell-depleted T cells, or PBMCs supplied cDNA or gDNA.

This CDR3 is 15 amino acids long. CDR1 SGHNT and CDR2 YYREEE come from the germline V gene (reference sequence). The V gene end was trimmed by 0 bases and the J gene end by 4 bases; junction bases not matched to a gene: 6. In the authors' methods: Estimation of nucleated cell counts was performed using reference gene primer amplification. Clones were read by immunoSEQ multiplex PCR, and TCRdb kept only the in-frame ones, dropping some. From that table come the V and J calls and clone size; the DNA was used to work out D and trimming. This table holds about 210,000 clones, 65% to 90% found once. This TCR derives from a woman aged 40 to 49 with acute COVID-19. The sequenced sample consisted of PBMCs or T cells enriched from blood (not recorded which). The chain has TRBV5-4 and TRBJ1-2; 7 bases are a match to TRBD1. The CDR3 sequence: CASSLDRGRVYGYTF. CDR3 coding DNA: TGTGCCAGCAGCTTGGACAGGGGCCGGGTCTATGGCTACACCTTC.